A selection of T cell receptor beta chains follows, all from one sample in a study of cytomegalovirus exposure and HLA in healthy donors. Using immunoSEQ multiplex PCR, the repertoire was profiled, and TCRdb retains in-frame clones only, with some absent. The data hold roughly 100,000 clones, with more than 75% observed a single time. The sequencing sample was made of PBMCs. The receptors come from a woman aged 18-30 years in good health and CMV-seropositive. Both conserved end residues are part of each CDR3. Fields, in order: D gene, J gene, clone size, V gene, CDR3 DNA, CDR3 protein. The D gene is left open where the match is weak. Clone size is not always given. Where it is, it says once, few, many or a class for expanded clones.

D: NA; J: TRBJ2-7; size: NA; V: TRBV7-9; DNA: TGTGCCAGCGGATGGACGGGCGGGTACGAGCAGTACTTC; CDR3: CASGWTGGYEQYF
D: TRBD1; J: TRBJ1-4; size: NA; V: TRBV28; DNA: TGTGCCAGCAGTTTAATCGGCAGGGGGAATGAAAAACTGTTTTTT; CDR3: CASSLIGRGNEKLFF
D: NA; J: TRBJ1-4; size: once; V: TRBV30; DNA: TGTGCCTGGAGTGTCTGGAGGGGGGGCGCAACTAATGAAAAACTGTTTTTT; CDR3: CAWSVWRGGATNEKLFF
D: TRBD2; J: TRBJ2-7; size: NA; V: TRBV28; DNA: TGTGCCAGCAGTCTGACCGGGACTACCTACGAGCAGTACTTC; CDR3: CASSLTGTTYEQYF
D: NA; J: TRBJ2-5; size: NA; V: TRBV28; DNA: TGTGCCAGCAGTTATCCACCGGAAGAGACCCAGTACTTC; CDR3: CASSYPPEETQYF
D: NA; J: TRBJ2-5; size: NA; V: TRBV2; DNA: TGTGCCAGCAGGGGGGCCCAAGAGACCCAGTACTTC; CDR3: CASRGAQETQYF
D: NA; J: TRBJ1-1; size: NA; V: TRBV27; DNA: TGTGCCAGCAGTTCGGGGAGCAGGGGCTTTACTGAAGCTTTCTTT; CDR3: CASSSGSRGFTEAFF
D: NA; J: TRBJ2-2; size: NA; V: TRBV7-9; DNA: TGTGCCAGCAGCTCCGTTCCGCCAGGGAACACCGGGGAGCTGTTTTTT; CDR3: CASSSVPPGNTGELFF
D: TRBD1; J: TRBJ1-1; size: NA; V: TRBV9; DNA: TGTGCCAGCAGCGTTACACAGGGGAGTACTGAAGCTTTCTTT; CDR3: CASSVTQGSTEAFF
D: NA; J: TRBJ1-1; size: once; V: TRBV28; DNA: TGTGCCAGCAGTCCAGGCGACACTGAAGCTTTCTTT; CDR3: CASSPGDTEAFF
D: NA; J: TRBJ2-7; size: NA; V: TRBV7-9; DNA: TGTGCCAGCAGCTTAGAGGGGGTGGAGCAGTACTTC; CDR3: CASSLEGVEQYF
D: NA; J: TRBJ1-3; size: NA; V: TRBV10-3; DNA: TGTGCCACCGAGCGGGAGGGAAACACCATATATTTT; CDR3: CATEREGNTIYF
D: TRBD1; J: TRBJ2-5; size: NA; V: TRBV9; DNA: TGTGCCAGCAGCGGGGACAGGGACCAAGAGACCCAGTACTTC; CDR3: CASSGDRDQETQYF
D: NA; J: TRBJ2-6; size: once; V: TRBV7-9; DNA: TGTGCCAGCAGCTTAGCGTGGTCTGAGTCTGGGGCCAACGTCCTGACTTTC; CDR3: CASSLAWSESGANVLTF
D: NA; J: TRBJ2-3; size: NA; V: TRBV9; DNA: TGTGCCAGCAGCGTAGTCGGGACTAGCACAGATACGCAGTATTTT; CDR3: CASSVVGTSTDTQYF
D: NA; J: TRBJ1-2; size: NA; V: TRBV28; DNA: TGTGCCAGCAGTTTATTCGGGGGAAACGGCTACACCTTC; CDR3: CASSLFGGNGYTF
D: NA; J: TRBJ2-2; size: NA; V: TRBV5-1; DNA: TGCGCCAGCAGCTTACAGGGTGAGGGTGCCGGGGAGCTGTTTTTT; CDR3: CASSLQGEGAGELFF
D: TRBD2; J: TRBJ2-1; size: NA; V: TRBV7-6; DNA: TGTGCCAGCAGCTTAGGGCCCCTGCTAGCGGGAGTTGACGATGAGCAGTTCTTC; CDR3: CASSLGPLLAGVDDEQFF
D: NA; J: TRBJ2-7; size: few; V: TRBV28; DNA: TGTGCCAGCAGTCCCCATGCGTTTGACTACGAGCAGTACTTC; CDR3: CASSPHAFDYEQYF
D: TRBD1; J: TRBJ1-4; size: NA; V: TRBV28; DNA: TGTGCCAGCAGCCTGGACAGGGTGAGGGAAAAACTGTTTTTT; CDR3: CASSLDRVREKLFF
D: TRBD1; J: TRBJ1-5; size: few; V: TRBV18; DNA: TGTGCCAGCTCACCCGGACAGGGGGAATCGGCCCAGCATTTT; CDR3: CASSPGQGESAQHF
D: TRBD1; J: TRBJ1-1; size: NA; V: TRBV7-3; DNA: TGTGCCAGCAGACCCTCCGGGGGACAGGGCATGGCTTTCTTT; CDR3: CASRPSGGQGMAFF
D: NA; J: TRBJ1-3; size: NA; V: TRBV5-6; DNA: TGTGCCAGCAGCTTCGCAGGGTCTGCTGGAAACACCATATATTTT; CDR3: CASSFAGSAGNTIYF
D: TRBD1; J: TRBJ1-2; size: NA; V: TRBV10-2; DNA: TGCGCCAGCGGTGACCTACAGGGGGCTGACTATGGCTACACCTTC; CDR3: CASGDLQGADYGYTF
D: NA; J: TRBJ2-7; size: NA; V: TRBV28; DNA: TGTGCCAGCAGTGAAGGACAGTTCTACGAGCAGTACTTC; CDR3: CASSEGQFYEQYF
D: NA; J: TRBJ1-4; size: NA; V: TRBV6-6; DNA: TGTGCCAGCAGTTACTCATGGAGTGCTAATGAAAAACTGTTTTTT; CDR3: CASSYSWSANEKLFF
D: TRBD1; J: TRBJ1-5; size: NA; V: TRBV28; DNA: TGTGCCAGCAGGGACAGGGATCAGCCCCAGCATTTT; CDR3: CASRDRDQPQHF
D: NA; J: TRBJ2-5; size: NA; V: TRBV6-5; DNA: TGTGCCAGCAGTACCGGCCAAGAGACCCAGTACTTC; CDR3: CASSTGQETQYF
D: TRBD1; J: TRBJ2-7; size: NA; V: TRBV30; DNA: TGTGCCTGGAGGGACAGGGGGCGAAGCGAGCAGTACTTC; CDR3: CAWRDRGRSEQYF
D: NA; J: TRBJ1-1; size: NA; V: TRBV6-5; DNA: TGTGCCAGCAGCCCACAGGGCCTGAACACTGAAGCTTTCTTT; CDR3: CASSPQGLNTEAFF
D: NA; J: TRBJ2-1; size: NA; V: TRBV2; DNA: TGTGCCAGCACGCCGAAGACAGAGACTGCGGGTAGGCGGGGTGAGCAGTTCTTC; CDR3: CASTPKTETAGRRGEQFF
D: TRBD1; J: TRBJ1-5; size: NA; V: TRBV19; DNA: TGTGCCAGTAGTACAAACAGGGGAGGAGGCAATCAGCCCCAGCATTTT; CDR3: CASSTNRGGGNQPQHF
D: NA; J: TRBJ1-2; size: NA; V: TRBV15; DNA: TGTGCCACCAGCAGAGATCTACAGGACAGCTATGGCTACACCTTC; CDR3: CATSRDLQDSYGYTF
D: TRBD1; J: TRBJ1-1; size: once; V: TRBV12-5; DNA: TGTGCTAGTGGTTTGGTACGGCCGGGACAGGGCGGCACTGAAGCTTTCTTT; CDR3: CASGLVRPGQGGTEAFF
D: NA; J: TRBJ1-3; size: NA; V: TRBV2; DNA: TGTGCCAGCAGGCACGAAGGGGCCCCAGGAAACACCATATATTTT; CDR3: CASRHEGAPGNTIYF
D: NA; J: TRBJ2-4; size: NA; V: TRBV5-8; DNA: TGTGCCAGCAGCCTCGAGCCGGCCAAAAACATTCAGTACTTC; CDR3: CASSLEPAKNIQYF
D: TRBD1; J: TRBJ2-5; size: NA; V: TRBV10-3; DNA: TGTGCCATCAGTTCCACAGGGGAGGAGACCCAGTACTTC; CDR3: CAISSTGEETQYF
D: TRBD2; J: TRBJ2-3; size: once; V: TRBV28; DNA: TGTGCCAGCAGTTCCCCCGCGGGAGGCGCCACAGATACGCAGTATTTT; CDR3: CASSSPAGGATDTQYF
D: NA; J: TRBJ1-5; size: NA; V: TRBV10-2; DNA: TGCGCCAGCAGTGAAACCGGGAGGAATCAGCCCCAGCATTTT; CDR3: CASSETGRNQPQHF
D: NA; J: TRBJ1-1; size: once; V: TRBV30; DNA: TGTGCCTGGAATGACAGGCGATTGAACACTGAAGCTTTCTTT; CDR3: CAWNDRRLNTEAFF
D: NA; J: TRBJ2-5; size: NA; V: TRBV7-9; DNA: TGTGCCAGCGCGGGTCAAGAGACCCAGTACTTC; CDR3: CASAGQETQYF
D: TRBD1; J: TRBJ1-2; size: once; V: TRBV6-1; DNA: TGTGCCAGCGGCGGGCGACAGGGGGTTAACTATGGCTACACCTTC; CDR3: CASGGRQGVNYGYTF
D: TRBD2; J: TRBJ2-1; size: NA; V: TRBV11-2; DNA: TGTGCCAGCAGCTTGGGACTAGCGGCCAGCAATGAGCAGTTCTTC; CDR3: CASSLGLAASNEQFF
D: TRBD2; J: TRBJ2-7; size: once; V: TRBV5-1; DNA: TGCGCCAGCAGCCCGAGCGGGAGAGACTACGAGCAGTACTTC; CDR3: CASSPSGRDYEQYF
D: TRBD1; J: TRBJ1-5; size: few; V: TRBV28; DNA: TGTGCCAGCAGCCAAGGACAGGGCTGGGCCCAGCATTTT; CDR3: CASSQGQGWAQHF
D: TRBD1; J: TRBJ1-5; size: NA; V: TRBV6-9; DNA: TGTGCCAGCAGGGTGGACAGGGAGGCGGATAGCAATCAGCCCCAGCATTTT; CDR3: CASRVDREADSNQPQHF
D: TRBD2; J: TRBJ2-3; size: once; V: TRBV7-9; DNA: TGTGCCAGCAGCGCACCGGTCGAAGGAGCGGGAGCGCGAGATACGCAGTATTTT; CDR3: CASSAPVEGAGARDTQYF
D: NA; J: TRBJ2-5; size: NA; V: TRBV5-1; DNA: TGCGCCAGCAGCCAAACTAAGACCCAGTACTTC; CDR3: CASSQTKTQYF
D: TRBD1; J: TRBJ2-7; size: NA; V: TRBV4-1; DNA: TGCGCCAGCAGCCAAGGGGGGACAGGGATGTACGAGCAGTACTTC; CDR3: CASSQGGTGMYEQYF
D: TRBD1; J: TRBJ2-1; size: NA; V: TRBV5-4; DNA: TGTGCCAGCGGTGATAAGACAGGGGTGGGTGAGCAGTTCTTC; CDR3: CASGDKTGVGEQFF
D: NA; J: TRBJ2-1; size: NA; V: TRBV28; DNA: TGTGCCAGCAGCCCTGGGGGCTACTCCTACAATGAGCAGTTCTTC; CDR3: CASSPGGYSYNEQFF
D: NA; J: TRBJ1-1; size: few; V: TRBV28; DNA: TGTGCCTCTCTCTGGGCCACTGAAGCTTTCTTT; CDR3: CASLWATEAFF